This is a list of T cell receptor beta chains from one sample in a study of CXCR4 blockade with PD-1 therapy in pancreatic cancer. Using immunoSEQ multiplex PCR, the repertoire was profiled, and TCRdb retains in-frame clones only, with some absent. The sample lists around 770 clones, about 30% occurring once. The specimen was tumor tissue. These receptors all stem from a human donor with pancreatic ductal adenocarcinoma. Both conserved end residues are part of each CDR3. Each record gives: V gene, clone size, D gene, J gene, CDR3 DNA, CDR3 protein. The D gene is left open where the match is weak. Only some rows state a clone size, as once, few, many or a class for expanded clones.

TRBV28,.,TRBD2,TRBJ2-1,TGTGCCAGCAGCCAAAGAGGTATCGGGAGGGCCGGAAGCTCCTACAATGAGCAGTTCTTC,CASSQRGIGRAGSSYNEQFF
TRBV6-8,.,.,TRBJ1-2,TGTGCCAGCAGTCCCTCGACAAATTCGGGAGGCTACACCTTC,CASSPSTNSGGYTF
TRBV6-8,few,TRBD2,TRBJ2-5,TGTGCCAGCAGTGATCGCGGGAGAGGTGAGACCCAGTACTTC,CASSDRGRGETQYF
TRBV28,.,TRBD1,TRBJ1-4,TGTGCCAGCAGGCCGGGGACAGGGGATAATGAAAAACTGTTTTTT,CASRPGTGDNEKLFF
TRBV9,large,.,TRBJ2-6,TGTGCCAGCAGCGTAGAGGGATTTGGGGCCAACGTCCTGACTTTC,CASSVEGFGANVLTF
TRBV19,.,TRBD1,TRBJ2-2,TGTGCCAGTAGTATACAGGGGGTCGCGAACACCGGGGAGCTGTTTTTT,CASSIQGVANTGELFF
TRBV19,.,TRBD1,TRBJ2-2,TGTGCCAGTACCTGGGGGACAGGGGACACCGGGGAGCTGTTTTTT,CASTWGTGDTGELFF
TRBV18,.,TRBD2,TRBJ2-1,TGTGCCAGCTCGCAAAGCGGGAGCTCCTACAATGAGCAGTTCTTC,CASSQSGSSYNEQFF
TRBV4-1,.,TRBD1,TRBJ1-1,TGCGCCAGCAGCCAATACTCCGCAGGGGGCGAAACTGAAGCTTTCTTT,CASSQYSAGGETEAFF
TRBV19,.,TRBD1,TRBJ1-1,TGTGCCAGTGCGGACAGGGTGAACACTGAAGCTTTCTTT,CASADRVNTEAFF
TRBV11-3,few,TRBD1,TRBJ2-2,TGTGCCAGCAGTCAAACCGGGACAGGGGGGACCGGGGAGCTGTTTTTT,CASSQTGTGGTGELFF
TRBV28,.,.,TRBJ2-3,TGTGCCAGCAGTTTATGGGGCGGAGGCACAGATACGCAGTATTTT,CASSLWGGGTDTQYF
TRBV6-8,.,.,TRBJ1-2,TGTGCCAGCAGATTGGACGGGAACTATGGCTACACCTTC,CASRLDGNYGYTF
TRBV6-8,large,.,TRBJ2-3,TGTGCCAGCAGTGAGGGGGGCTCGGGCACAGATACGCAGTATTTT,CASSEGGSGTDTQYF
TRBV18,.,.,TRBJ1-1,TGTGCCAGCTCACCACAGGTATACACTGAAGCTTTCTTT,CASSPQVYTEAFF
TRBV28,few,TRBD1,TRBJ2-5,TGTGCCAGCAGTGCGTCCTCGACAGGGTACCAAGAGACCCAGTACTTC,CASSASSTGYQETQYF
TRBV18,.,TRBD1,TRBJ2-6,TGTGCCAGCTCACCGGTCCTGGGACAGAGCTCTGGGGCCAACGTCCTGACTTTC,CASSPVLGQSSGANVLTF
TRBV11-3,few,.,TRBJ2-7,TGTGCCAGCAGCTTAGAAGGGGATCCCTCCTACGAGCAGTACTTC,CASSLEGDPSYEQYF
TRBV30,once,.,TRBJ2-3,TGTGCCTGGAGCGCCGTGGAGTCGGGTACGCAGTATTTT,CAWSAVESGTQYF
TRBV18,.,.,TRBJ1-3,TGTGCCAGCTCACCCGCGGGACCGCCGGGAGGAAACACCATATATTTT,CASSPAGPPGGNTIYF
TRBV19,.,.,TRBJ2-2,TGTGCCAGTGCCCCCCCCGGACGGACTTCGAACACCGGGGAGCTGTTTTTT,CASAPPGRTSNTGELFF
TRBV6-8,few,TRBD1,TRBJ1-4,TGTGCCAGCAGTTACTCGAAAGGACAGGGGCCGGCTAATGAAAAACTGTTTTTT,CASSYSKGQGPANEKLFF
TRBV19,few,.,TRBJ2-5,TGTGCCAGTAGTATATCCTCCGTAGAGACCCAGTACTTC,CASSISSVETQYF
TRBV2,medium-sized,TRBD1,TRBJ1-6,TGTGCCAGCATCGACGGGACAGGGGGTGGGATCTCCTATAATTCACCCCTCCACTTT,CASIDGTGGGISYNSPLHF
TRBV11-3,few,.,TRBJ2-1,TGTGCCAGCAGCTTAACGTACGGGGGAGGAAGTGAGCAGTTCTTC,CASSLTYGGGSEQFF
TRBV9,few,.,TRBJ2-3,TGTGCCAGCAGCCCTGGCGGGTCTACGCAGTATTTT,CASSPGGSTQYF
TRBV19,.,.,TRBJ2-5,TGTGCCAGTAGTATAGCAGCCTCCCGGGCCCCGGAGACCCAGTACTTC,CASSIAASRAPETQYF
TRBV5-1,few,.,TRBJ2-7,TGCGCCAGCAGCTCCCGGGACGTCACCTACGAGCAGTACTTC,CASSSRDVTYEQYF
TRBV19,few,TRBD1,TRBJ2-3,TGTGCCAGTAGTTCACGACAGGGTCGAGATACGCAGTATTTT,CASSSRQGRDTQYF
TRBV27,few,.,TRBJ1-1,TGTGCCAGCAGTTTATTCGGGGACACTGAAGCTTTCTTT,CASSLFGDTEAFF
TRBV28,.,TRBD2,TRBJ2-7,TGTGCCAGCACCGGGACTAGCGGGACCAGAGCCGAGCAGTACTTC,CASTGTSGTRAEQYF
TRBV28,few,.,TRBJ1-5,TGTGCCAGCAGTCCTCACATTCAGCCACAGCATTTT,CASSPHIQPQHF
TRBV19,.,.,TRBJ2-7,TGTGCCAGTAGTGGAAACAGGCCTCCTGCCTACGAGCAGTACTTC,CASSGNRPPAYEQYF
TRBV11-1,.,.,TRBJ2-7,TGTGCCAGCAGCGCGACCCAGGGACTCTACGAGCAGTACTTC,CASSATQGLYEQYF
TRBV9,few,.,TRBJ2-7,TGTGCCAGCAGCGTAAGTCTGACAGGTGAGAGCGAGCAGTACTTC,CASSVSLTGESEQYF
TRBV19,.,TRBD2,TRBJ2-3,TGTGCCAGTACCGACAGCGGGGTTGGCACAGATACGCAGTATTTT,CASTDSGVGTDTQYF
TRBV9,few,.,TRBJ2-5,TGTGCCAGCAACTCGGGACGGCTAATGAAGACCCAGTACTTC,CASNSGRLMKTQYF
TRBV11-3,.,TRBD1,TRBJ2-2,TGTGCCAGCAGCGCCGGACAGGGTTCGAGAGGCTCCGGGGAGTTGTTTTTT,CASSAGQGSRGSGELFF
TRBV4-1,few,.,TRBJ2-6,TGCGCCAGCAGCCAAGATCTTCAGGGGACTGGGGCCAACGTCCTGACTTTC,CASSQDLQGTGANVLTF
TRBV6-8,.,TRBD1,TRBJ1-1,TGTGCCAGCAGGCGAGGACAGGGAACTAGTGAAGCTTTCTTT,CASRRGQGTSEAFF
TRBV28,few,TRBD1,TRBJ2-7,TGTGCCAGCAGTCCGACGACAGGGGCACCTAGCTACGAGCAGTACTTC,CASSPTTGAPSYEQYF
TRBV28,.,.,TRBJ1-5,TGTGCCAGCAGTTTATATGGGGATGGGCAACCCCAGCATTTT,CASSLYGDGQPQHF
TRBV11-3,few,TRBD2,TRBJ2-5,TGTGCCAGCAGCTTGGTAGCGGGAGTGACAGAGACCCAGTACTTC,CASSLVAGVTETQYF
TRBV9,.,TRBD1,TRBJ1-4,TGTGCCAGCAGTGATAGGGACAGGGGGGATAATGAAAAACTGTTTTTT,CASSDRDRGDNEKLFF
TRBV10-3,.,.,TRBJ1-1,TGTGCCATCAGTGAGTCTTTAAGCCTCCGACCGACTGAAGCTTTCTTT,CAISESLSLRPTEAFF
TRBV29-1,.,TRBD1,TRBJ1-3,TGCAGCGTTGAAGGGACAGGGAACGGAAACACCATATATTTT,CSVEGTGNGNTIYF
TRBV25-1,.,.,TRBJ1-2,TGTGCCAGCAGTCCCACGACAGCTAACTATGGCTACACCTTC,CASSPTTANYGYTF
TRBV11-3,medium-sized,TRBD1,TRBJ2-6,TGTGCCAGCAGCCGGGACAGGGGGTCTGGGGCCAACGTCCTGACTTTC,CASSRDRGSGANVLTF
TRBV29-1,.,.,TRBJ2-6,TGCAGCGTTGAAGATTTGGGCAGGTCTGGGGCCAACGTCCTGACTTTC,CSVEDLGRSGANVLTF
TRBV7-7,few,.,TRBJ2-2,TGTGCCAGCAGCCGTAGCGTATACACCGGGGAGCTGTTTTTT,CASSRSVYTGELFF
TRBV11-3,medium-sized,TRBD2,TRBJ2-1,TGTGCCAGCAGCCAAGGGACTAGCGGTTCCCCCTACAATGAGCAGTTCTTC,CASSQGTSGSPYNEQFF
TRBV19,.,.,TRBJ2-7,TGTGCCAGTAGTATAGAAGAGGGAATCTACGAGCAGTACTTC,CASSIEEGIYEQYF
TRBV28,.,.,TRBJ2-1,TGTGCCAGCAGTTTAGGGGAGGGGGGGACAGCCTCCAATGAGCAGTTCTTC,CASSLGEGGTASNEQFF
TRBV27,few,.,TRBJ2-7,TGTGCCAGCAGTTTAGGGGCTTGGGGCGAGCAGTACTTC,CASSLGAWGEQYF
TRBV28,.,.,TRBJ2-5,TGTGCCAGCAGTTTAGGGCAGATCCAAGAGACCCAGTACTTC,CASSLGQIQETQYF
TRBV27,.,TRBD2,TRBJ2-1,TGTGCCAGCACCCTGAGCGGGAGCAGCTACAATGAGCAGTTCTTC,CASTLSGSSYNEQFF
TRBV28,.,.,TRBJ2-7,TGTGCCAGCAGTTTGGCAGGGCTCTCCTACGAGCAGTACTTC,CASSLAGLSYEQYF
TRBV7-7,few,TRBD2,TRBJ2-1,TGTGCTAGCAGCTACAGTATGGTAGCGGGCGGGGGGAATGAGCAGTTCTTC,CASSYSMVAGGGNEQFF
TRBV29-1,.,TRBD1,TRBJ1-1,TGCAGCGTTGGGGGGACAGGGTTGGGGCCTGAAGCTTTCTTT,CSVGGTGLGPEAFF